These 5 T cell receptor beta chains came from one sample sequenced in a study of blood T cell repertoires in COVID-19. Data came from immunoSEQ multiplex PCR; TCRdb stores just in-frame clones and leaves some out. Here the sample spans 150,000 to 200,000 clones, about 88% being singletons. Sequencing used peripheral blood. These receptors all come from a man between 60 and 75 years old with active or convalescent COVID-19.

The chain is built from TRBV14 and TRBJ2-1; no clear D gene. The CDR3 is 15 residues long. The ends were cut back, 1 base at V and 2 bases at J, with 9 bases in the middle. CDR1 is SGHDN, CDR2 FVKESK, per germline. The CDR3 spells CASSQGRQTYNEQFF. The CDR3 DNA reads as TGTGCCAGCAGCCAAGGGCGGCAGACCTACAATGAGCAGTTCTTC.

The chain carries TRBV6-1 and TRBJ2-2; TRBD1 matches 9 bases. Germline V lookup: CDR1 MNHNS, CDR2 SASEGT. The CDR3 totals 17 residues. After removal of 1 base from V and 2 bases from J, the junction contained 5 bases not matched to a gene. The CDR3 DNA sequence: TGTGCCAGCAGTGAAGGGGGGACAGGGAAAAACACCGGGGAGCTGTTTTTT. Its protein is CASSEGGTGKNTGELFF.

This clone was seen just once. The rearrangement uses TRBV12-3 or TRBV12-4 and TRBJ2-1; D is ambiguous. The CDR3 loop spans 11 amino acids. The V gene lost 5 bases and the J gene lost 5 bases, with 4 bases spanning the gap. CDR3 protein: CASSINNEQFF. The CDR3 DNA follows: TGTGCCAGCAGTATCAACAATGAGCAGTTCTTC.

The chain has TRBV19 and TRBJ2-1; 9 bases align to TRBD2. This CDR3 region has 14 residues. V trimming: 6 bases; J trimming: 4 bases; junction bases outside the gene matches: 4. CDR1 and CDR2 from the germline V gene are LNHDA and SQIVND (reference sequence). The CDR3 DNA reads TGTGCCAGTAGAGAGACTAGCGGTTACAATGAGCAGTTCTTC. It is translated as CASRETSGYNEQFF.

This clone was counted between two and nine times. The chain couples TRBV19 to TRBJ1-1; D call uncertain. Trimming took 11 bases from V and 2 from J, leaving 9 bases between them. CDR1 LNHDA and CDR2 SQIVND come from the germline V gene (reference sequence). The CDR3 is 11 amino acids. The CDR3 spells CAVTFNTEAFF. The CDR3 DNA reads TGTGCCGTGACATTTAACACTGAAGCTTTCTTT.